Below are 30 T cell receptor beta chains sequenced from a single sample in a study of blood T cell repertoires in COVID-19. This table comes from immunoSEQ multiplex PCR, and its TCRdb copy is limited to in-frame clones, with some not included. This table holds 200,000 to 250,000 clones, 80% to 90% found once. Sequenced material: PBMCs or T cells enriched from blood (not recorded which). These receptors all come from a woman in her twenties or thirties who had been exposed to COVID-19.

This chain connects TRBV18 to TRBJ1-4, with no clear D. Germline V gene data show CDR1 as KGHSH and CDR2 as LQKENI. Trimming removed 0 bases at V and 2 bases at J, with 10 bases between. The CDR3 sequence is 16 residues long. The CDR3 DNA reads TGTGCCAGCTCACCACCGGGCGGGCCCACTAATGAAAAACTGTTTTTT. Translating it yields CASSPPGGPTNEKLFF.

The chain couples TRBV5-1 to TRBJ2-7; maybe TRBD2 (5 bases). Trimming left V 1 base short and J 2 bases short, with 13 bases between. The CDR3 covers 15 residues. Germline-derived CDR1 and CDR2 are SGHRS and YFSETQ. The CDR3 reads CASSLNAGGAYEQYF. As DNA, the CDR3 is TGCGCCAGCAGCTTGAATGCGGGCGGAGCCTACGAGCAGTACTTC.

The chain uses TRBV11-2 and TRBJ2-2; 13 bases are shared with TRBD2. The germline V gene has CDR1 SGHAT and CDR2 FQNNGV. This CDR3 has 18 amino acids. J was trimmed by 0 bases and V by 5 bases; bases with no gene match: 6. CDR3 loop: CASSLPGTSGANTGELFF. In DNA form, the CDR3 reads TGTGCCAGCAGCCTACCGGGGACTAGCGGGGCGAACACCGGGGAGCTGTTTTTT.

CDR3 DNA sequence: TGTGCCAGCAGTTTACGAGGGACAGGGCAGTACTTC. It translates to CASSLRGTGQYF. The rearrangement links TRBV12-3 or TRBV12-4 to TRBJ2-7, with 8 nucleotides matching TRBD1. CDR3 length: 12 residues. With 2 bases clipped from V and 9 bases from J, the junction kept 3 bases outside the gene matches.

The chain employs TRBV3-1 (or the pseudogene TRBV3-2) and TRBJ2-1; the match to TRBD2 covers 11 bases. CDR1 LGHDT and CDR2 YNNKEL come from the germline V gene (reference sequence). The length of the CDR3 is 17 residues. Unmatched junction bases numbered 11, after V lost 2 bases and J lost 8 bases. CDR3 sequence: CASSQTRLAGLWDEQFF. The CDR3 DNA reads as TGTGCCAGCAGCCAAACCCGACTAGCGGGACTTTGGGATGAGCAGTTCTTC.

This clone occurred a few times. The rearrangement links TRBV6-5 to TRBJ1-6; D not certain. Germline V lookup: CDR1 MNHEY, CDR2 SVGAGI. V was shortened by 5 bases and J by 7 bases, with 9 bases between the two germline ends. CDR3 length: 13 residues. CDR3 sequence reads: CASSMQRNSPLHF. In DNA, the CDR3 is TGTGCCAGCAGTATGCAGCGAAATTCACCCCTCCACTTT.

This clone was found once. The CDR3 reads CASSLNPGGGIYGYTF. DNA of the CDR3: TGTGCCAGCAGTTTAAACCCGGGTGGGGGCATTTATGGCTACACCTTC. The chain carries TRBV28 and TRBJ1-2, with a possible D match to TRBD1 (6 bases). V was shortened by 2 bases and J by 5 bases, with 18 bases between the two germline ends. In germline, CDR1 is MDHEN, CDR2 SYDVKM. The CDR3 sequence is 16 residues long.

V and J are TRBV5-1 and TRBJ1-1; D possibly corresponds to TRBD1 (5 bases). The germline gives CDR1 SGHRS, CDR2 YFSETQ. V dropped 4 bases and J dropped 0 bases, with 16 bases sitting between them. The CDR3 length is 16 residues. The CDR3 DNA reads as TGCGCCAGCAGCCCCAGTCCAGGGTACCTGAACACTGAAGCTTTCTTT. Translating gives CASSPSPGYLNTEAFF.

The genes are TRBV25-1 and TRBJ1-4; D may be TRBD1 (6 bases). The germline gives CDR1 MGHDK, CDR2 SYGVNS. The CDR3 sequence is 14 residues long. Deletions cut 3 bases from V and 5 bases from J, with 10 bases between. The CDR3 loop is CASSDQGLNEKLFF. In DNA, the CDR3 is TGTGCCAGCAGTGATCAGGGGCTAAATGAAAAACTGTTTTTT.

The chain has TRBV12-3 or TRBV12-4 and TRBJ2-1, with D hard to call. The length of the CDR3 is 13 residues. Trimming left V 4 bases short and J 4 bases short, with 8 bases between. The CDR3 region is CASSSTTYNEQFF. Here the CDR3 DNA reads TGTGCCAGCAGTTCAACTACATACAATGAGCAGTTCTTC.

The chain uses TRBV11-2 and TRBJ1-2, with 12 nucleotides matching TRBD1. The CDR3 runs 16 residues. After removal of 5 bases from V and 4 bases from J, the junction contained 8 bases not matched to a gene. Germline assignment: CDR1 SGHAT and CDR2 FQNNGV. CDR3 region: CASSLGTGGMIYGYTF. The CDR3 DNA reads as TGTGCCAGCAGCCTGGGGACAGGGGGCATGATCTATGGCTACACCTTC.

V gene TRBV7-9 combines with J gene TRBJ2-1, with 10 bases identical to TRBD2. The CDR3 is 16 residues long. The germline V gene has CDR1 SEHNR and CDR2 FQNEAQ (reference sequence). J was trimmed by 5 bases and V by 2 bases; bases with no gene match: 6. CDR3 nucleotides: TGTGCCAGCAGCTTATATAGGACTAGCGGACACAATGAGCAGTTCTTC. Translation: CASSLYRTSGHNEQFF.

The rearrangement joins TRBV28 to TRBJ2-3; 14 bases fit TRBD2. The trim removed 7 bases at V and 5 bases at J, leaving 11 bases unmatched. Germline CDR1 is MDHEN and CDR2 is SYDVKM. CDR3 length equals 17 residues. In DNA, the CDR3 is TGTGCCAGCACCCCATCTGGACTAGCGGGAGGAGTAGATACGCAGTATTTT. This sequence encodes CASTPSGLAGGVDTQYF.

The V call is TRBV2, the J call TRBJ2-2; 9 nucleotides agree with TRBD1. Trimming cost V 5 bases and J 4 bases; bases outside gene matches: 11. CDR1 and CDR2 (germline): SNHLY, FYNNEI. This CDR3 has 17 amino acids. The DNA for the CDR3 is TGTGCCAGCAGTTTTTCGCTCGGGACAGGGAGCACCGGGGAGCTGTTTTTT. Protein sequence: CASSFSLGTGSTGELFF.

The genes are TRBV29-1 and TRBJ2-7; TRBD1 matches 8 bases. CDR3 length: 13 residues. CDR1 is SQVTM and CDR2 is ANQGSEA in the germline V gene. Losses at the gene ends were 7 bases for V and 5 bases for J; bases not matched to a gene: 10. The CDR3 loop is CSAADRARNEQYF. DNA of the CDR3: TGCAGCGCAGCGGACAGGGCCCGGAACGAGCAGTACTTC.

The chain uses TRBV27 and TRBJ1-5, with D perhaps TRBD1 (5 bases). CDR3 size: 13 residues. Trimming removed 6 bases from V and 0 bases from J, with 6 bases in between. Germline V gene lookup returns CDR1 MNHEY and CDR2 SMNVEV (reference sequence). Here the CDR3 DNA reads TGTGCCAGCAGCAGGGATAGCAATCAGCCCCAGCATTTT. As protein: CASSRDSNQPQHF.

This chain connects TRBV7-9 to TRBJ1-1; the D is unclear. The CDR3 consists of 14 residues. Trimming took off 3 bases at V and 0 bases at J, with 8 bases between the two ends. The V gene's germline CDR1 is SEHNR and CDR2 FQNEAQ (reference sequence). DNA for the CDR3: TGTGCCAGCAGCTTCCCGGGGTTGAACACTGAAGCTTTCTTT. Translating gives CASSFPGLNTEAFF.

V and J are TRBV19 and TRBJ2-1, with 7 positions matching TRBD2. CDR1 and CDR2 from the germline V gene are LNHDA and SQIVND (reference sequence). This CDR3 spans 15 amino acids. After removal of 3 bases from V and 4 bases from J, the junction contained 6 bases not matched to a gene. CDR3 loop: CASSIGGRDYNEQFF. The CDR3, as DNA: TGTGCCAGTAGTATTGGTGGGAGGGATTACAATGAGCAGTTCTTC.

This CDR3 reads CASSPPPWTSGRANEQFF. CDR3 coding DNA: TGTGCCAGCTCACCACCCCCTTGGACTAGCGGGAGGGCTAATGAGCAGTTCTTC. This chain links TRBV18 with TRBJ2-1, with 15 bases identical to TRBD2. The V segment lost 0 bases and the J segment 7 bases; nucleotides outside the gene matches: 7. Germline V lookup: CDR1 KGHSH, CDR2 LQKENI. The CDR3 length is 18 residues.

The chain couples TRBV2 to TRBJ2-1; the D gene is possibly TRBD2 (6 bases). The CDR3 spans 13 residues. CDR1 is SNHLY, CDR2 FYNNEI, per germline. The V and J ends lost 4 bases and 9 bases respectively, with 13 bases between them. The CDR3 reads CASSVEGGFEQFF. The CDR3 DNA reads as TGTGCCAGCAGTGTGGAGGGAGGTTTTGAGCAGTTCTTC.

V and J are TRBV5-4 and TRBJ2-7; 9 bases align to TRBD1. The trim removed 0 bases at V and 6 bases at J, leaving 7 bases unmatched. CDR3 length: 15 residues. Germline V lookup: CDR1 SGHNT, CDR2 YYREEE (reference sequence). This chain's CDR3 is CASSLAKGQGSEQYF. The CDR3 coding sequence is TGTGCCAGCAGCTTGGCCAAGGGACAGGGTAGCGAGCAGTACTTC.

The genes are TRBV7-2 and TRBJ2-1, with 10 bases lining up with TRBD2. The CDR3 extends over 15 amino acids. CDR1 is SGHTA, CDR2 FQGNSA, per germline. The V gene end was trimmed by 8 bases and the J gene end by 0 bases; junction bases not matched to a gene: 4. The CDR3 DNA follows: TGTGCCAGCCTGCTAGCGGGGGTCTCCTACAATGAGCAGTTCTTC. Its protein product is CASLLAGVSYNEQFF.

This chain uses TRBV27 with TRBJ1-1, with 7 bases matching TRBD1. CDR1 is MNHEY and CDR2 is SMNVEV in the germline V gene (reference sequence). Losses at the gene ends were 4 bases for V and 0 bases for J; bases not matched to a gene: 8. CDR3 length: 16 amino acids. The CDR3 sequence: CASSSRTGALNTEAFF. The DNA of the CDR3 is TGTGCCAGCAGTTCGAGGACAGGAGCCTTGAACACTGAAGCTTTCTTT.

The gene calls are TRBV18 and TRBJ2-1; D is possibly TRBD2 (6 bases). V was pared by 3 bases and J by 0 bases, with 15 bases between. CDR3 size: 17 residues. The germline gives CDR1 KGHSH, CDR2 LQKENI. The CDR3 is CASSPSVAANSYNEQFF. DNA of the CDR3: TGTGCCAGCTCACCGTCGGTAGCGGCTAACTCCTACAATGAGCAGTTCTTC.

This clone was counted once. The chain employs TRBV11-2 and TRBJ1-2; a possible D gene is TRBD1 (5 bases). CDR3 length equals 13 residues. Germline V gene lookup returns CDR1 SGHAT and CDR2 FQNNGV. V shed 0 bases and J shed 6 bases, with 8 bases lying between them. The CDR3 DNA reads as TGTGCCAGCAGCTTAGATTGGGGGGATGGCTACACCTTC. It specifies CASSLDWGDGYTF.

This chain uses TRBV29-1 with TRBJ2-1; TRBD2 aligns across 14 bases. Trimming took 8 bases from V and 8 from J; bases not matched to a gene: 11. This CDR3 region has 15 residues. CDR1 SQVTM and CDR2 ANQGSEA come from the germline V gene. CDR3 nucleotides: TGCAGCTTCCGCCCGGGACTAGCGGGAGTACATGAGCAGTTCTTC. Amino acid sequence: CSFRPGLAGVHEQFF.

The chain combines TRBV29-1 with TRBJ2-7, with 10 bases identical to TRBD2. Trimming at V came to 4 bases and at J to 7 bases, leaving 7 bases not matched to a gene. Per germline, CDR1 SQVTM and CDR2 ANQGSEA. The CDR3 is made up of 13 amino acids. The CDR3: CSVVLAGVGEQYF. The CDR3 DNA reads TGCAGCGTTGTTCTAGCGGGAGTGGGAGAGCAGTACTTC.

V and J are TRBV6-1 and TRBJ1-5, with D possibly TRBD1 on 6 matching bases. The CDR3 length is 15 residues. CDR1 MNHNS and CDR2 SASEGT come from the germline V gene. Trimming pared 3 bases from V and 0 bases from J, leaving 9 bases between. The CDR3 loop is CASSEMDSSNQPQHF. CDR3 nucleotides: TGTGCCAGCAGTGAGATGGACAGTAGCAATCAGCCCCAGCATTTT.

The CDR3 here is CASSDVGIGTDTQYF. The CDR3 DNA reads TGTGCCAGCAGTGACGTCGGGATTGGCACAGATACGCAGTATTTT. The chain joins TRBV6-1 to TRBJ2-3; weak D call: TRBD2 (5 bases). Trimming took 3 bases from V and 1 from J, leaving 11 bases between them. This CDR3 comprises 15 residues. Per the germline V gene, CDR1 is MNHNS and CDR2 is SASEGT.

This clone was detected many times. The genes are TRBV28 and TRBJ1-5, with D unresolved. The V end lost 6 bases, the J end lost 11 bases, and 11 bases lay between the germline ends. There are 11 residues in the CDR3. The germline V gene encodes CDR1 MDHEN and CDR2 SYDVKM. The CDR3 nucleotides are TGTGCCAGCAGCCCTCGGAGGGCCCAGCATTTT. Protein: CASSPRRAQHF.